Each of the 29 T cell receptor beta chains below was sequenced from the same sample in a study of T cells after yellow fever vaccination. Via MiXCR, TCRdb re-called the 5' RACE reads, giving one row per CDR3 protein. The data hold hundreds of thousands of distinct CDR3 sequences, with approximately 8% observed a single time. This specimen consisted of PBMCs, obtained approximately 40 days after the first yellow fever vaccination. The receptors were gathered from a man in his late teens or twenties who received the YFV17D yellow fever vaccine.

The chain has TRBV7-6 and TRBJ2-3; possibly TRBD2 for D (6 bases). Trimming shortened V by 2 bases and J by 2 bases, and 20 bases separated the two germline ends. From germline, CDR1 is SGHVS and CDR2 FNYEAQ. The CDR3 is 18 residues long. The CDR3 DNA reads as TGTGCCAGCAGCTTAATCGTTCCGTTGGGGGAGGACACAGATACGCAGTATTTT. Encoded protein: CASSLIVPLGEDTDTQYF.

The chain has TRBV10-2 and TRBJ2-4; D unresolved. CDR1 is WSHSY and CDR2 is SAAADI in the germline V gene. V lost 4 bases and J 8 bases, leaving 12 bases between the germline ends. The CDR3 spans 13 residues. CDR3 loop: CASSGQRFDIQYF. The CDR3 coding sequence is TGCGCCAGCAGTGGTCAGCGATTCGACATTCAGTACTTC.

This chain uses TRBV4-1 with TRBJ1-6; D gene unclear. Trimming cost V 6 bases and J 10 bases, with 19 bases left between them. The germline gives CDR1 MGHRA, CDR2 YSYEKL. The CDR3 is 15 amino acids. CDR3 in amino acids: CASRALALASSPLHF. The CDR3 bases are TGCGCCAGCAGGGCTTTGGCCCTAGCGAGCTCACCCCTCCACTTT.

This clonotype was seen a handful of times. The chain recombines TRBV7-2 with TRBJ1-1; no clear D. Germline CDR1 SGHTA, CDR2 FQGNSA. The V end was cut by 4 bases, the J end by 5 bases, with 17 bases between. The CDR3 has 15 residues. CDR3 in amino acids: CASSSSGLGQTEAFF. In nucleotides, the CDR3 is TGTGCCAGCAGCTCCAGTGGTTTAGGGCAAACTGAAGCTTTCTTT.

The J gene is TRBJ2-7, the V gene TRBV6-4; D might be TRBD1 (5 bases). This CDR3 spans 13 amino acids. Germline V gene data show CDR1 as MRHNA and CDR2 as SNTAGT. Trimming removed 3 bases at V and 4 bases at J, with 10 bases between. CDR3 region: CASSERQSYEQYV. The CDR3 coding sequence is TGTGCCAGCAGTGAGCGACAGAGTTACGAGCAGTACGTC.

The CDR3: CASSAQSTGLGALAFF. The CDR3, as DNA: TGTGCCAGCAGTGCCCAATCGACAGGGCTGGGTGCGTTAGCTTTCTTT. The chain joins TRBV6-1 to TRBJ1-1, with 7 bases fitting TRBD1. The CDR3 runs 16 residues. The V gene's germline CDR1 is MNHNS and CDR2 SASEGT. The V gene end was trimmed by 4 bases and the J gene end by 10 bases; junction bases not matched to a gene: 18.

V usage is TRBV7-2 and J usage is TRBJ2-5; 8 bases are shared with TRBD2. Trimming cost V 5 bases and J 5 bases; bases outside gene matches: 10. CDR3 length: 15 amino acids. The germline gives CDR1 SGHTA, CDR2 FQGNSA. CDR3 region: CASSLLRGGVETQYF. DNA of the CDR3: TGTGCCAGCAGCCTACTCCGGGGGGGCGTCGAGACCCAGTACTTC. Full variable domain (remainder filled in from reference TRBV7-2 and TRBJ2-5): GAGVSQSPSNKVTEKGKDVELRCDPISGHTALYWYRQSLGQGLEFLIYFQGNSAPDKSGLPSDRFSAERTGGSVSTLTIQRTQQEDSAVYLCASSLLRGGVETQYFGPGTRLLVL.

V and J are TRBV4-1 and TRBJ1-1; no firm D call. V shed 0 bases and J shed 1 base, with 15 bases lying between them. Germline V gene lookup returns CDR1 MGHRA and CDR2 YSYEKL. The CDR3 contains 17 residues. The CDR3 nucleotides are TGCGCCAGCAGCCAAGATAGGGCAGGATGGGAGAACACTGAAGCTTTCTTT. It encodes CASSQDRAGWENTEAFF.

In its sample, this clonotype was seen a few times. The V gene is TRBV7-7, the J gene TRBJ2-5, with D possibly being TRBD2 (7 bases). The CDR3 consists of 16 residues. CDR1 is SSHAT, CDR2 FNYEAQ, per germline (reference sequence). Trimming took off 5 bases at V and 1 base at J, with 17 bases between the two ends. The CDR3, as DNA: TGTGCCAGCAGCCAAGTTGGGGGGGCGGGCCAAGAGACCCAGTACTTC. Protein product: CASSQVGGAGQETQYF.

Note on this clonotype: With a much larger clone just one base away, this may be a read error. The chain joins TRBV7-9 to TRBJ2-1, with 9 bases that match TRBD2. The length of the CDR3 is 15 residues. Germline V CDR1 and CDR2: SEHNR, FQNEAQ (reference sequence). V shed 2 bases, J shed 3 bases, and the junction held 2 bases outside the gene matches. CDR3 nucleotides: TGTGCCAGCAGCTTAAATAGCGGGGGCTACAATGAGCAGTTCTTC. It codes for CASSLNSGGYNEQFF.

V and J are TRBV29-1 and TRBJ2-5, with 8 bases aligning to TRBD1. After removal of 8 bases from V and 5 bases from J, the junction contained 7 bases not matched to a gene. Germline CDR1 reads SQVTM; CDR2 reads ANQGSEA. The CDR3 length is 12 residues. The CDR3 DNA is TGCAGCCCGGACAGGGACGGGGAGACCCAGTACTTC. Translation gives CSPDRDGETQYF.

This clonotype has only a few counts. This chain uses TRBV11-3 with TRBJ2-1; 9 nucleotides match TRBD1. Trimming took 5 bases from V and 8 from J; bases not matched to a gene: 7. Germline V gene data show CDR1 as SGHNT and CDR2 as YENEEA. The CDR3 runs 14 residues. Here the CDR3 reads CASSDTGGGYEQFF. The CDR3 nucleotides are TGTGCCAGCAGCGACACAGGGGGCGGCTATGAGCAGTTCTTC.

The CDR3 loop is CASSLEPRTDLQPQHF. The CDR3 nucleotides are TGCGCCAGCAGCTTGGAGCCTCGTACAGATCTGCAGCCCCAGCATTTT. The V and J genes are TRBV5-1 and TRBJ1-5; no clear D gene. This CDR3 is built from 16 residues. V dropped 0 bases and J dropped 7 bases, with 17 bases sitting between them. Germline CDR1 is SGHRS and CDR2 is YFSETQ.

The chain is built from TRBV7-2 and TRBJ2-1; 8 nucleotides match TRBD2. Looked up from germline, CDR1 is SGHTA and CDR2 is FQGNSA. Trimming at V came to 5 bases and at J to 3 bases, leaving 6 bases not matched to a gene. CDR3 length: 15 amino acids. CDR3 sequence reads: CASSRLAGLYNEQFF. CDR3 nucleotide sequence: TGTGCCAGCAGCCGGCTAGCGGGTCTCTACAATGAGCAGTTCTTC.

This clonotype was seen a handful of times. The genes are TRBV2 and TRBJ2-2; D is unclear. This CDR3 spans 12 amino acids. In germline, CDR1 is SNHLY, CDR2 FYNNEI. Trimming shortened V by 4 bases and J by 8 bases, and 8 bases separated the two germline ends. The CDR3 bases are TGTGCCAGCAGTGTGGCCTCTGGGGAGCTGTTTTTT. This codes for CASSVASGELFF. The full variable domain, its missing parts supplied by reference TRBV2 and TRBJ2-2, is EPEVTQTPSHQVTQMGQEVILRCVPISNHLYFYWYRQILGQKVEFLVSFYNNEISEKSEIFDDQFSVERPDGSNFTLKIRSTKLEDSAMYFCASSVASGELFFGEGSRLTVL.

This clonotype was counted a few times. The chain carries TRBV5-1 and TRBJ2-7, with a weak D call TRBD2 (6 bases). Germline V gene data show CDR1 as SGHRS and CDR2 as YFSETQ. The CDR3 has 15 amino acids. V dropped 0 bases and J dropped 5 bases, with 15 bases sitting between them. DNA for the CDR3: TGCGCCAGCAGCTTGGGGGAAGCGGGCAACGACGAGCAGTACGTC. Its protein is CASSLGEAGNDEQYV.

CDR3 sequence reads: CASSLEQAREQYF. As DNA, the CDR3 is TGTGCCAGCAGCTTAGAGCAGGCTCGGGAGCAGTACTTC. The chain carries TRBV7-8 and TRBJ2-7, with D unresolved. Trimming pared 1 base from V and 7 bases from J, leaving 11 bases between. Germline CDR1 and CDR2: SGHVS and FQNEAQ. The CDR3 loop spans 13 amino acids.

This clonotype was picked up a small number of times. CDR3 in DNA: TGTGCCAGCAGCGGAACCGGGGTCCTGACTTTC. Translated, it gives CASSGTGVLTF. The gene calls are TRBV7-3 and TRBJ2-6; D gene unclear. From germline, CDR1 is SGHTA and CDR2 FQGTGA. The V end lost 5 bases, the J end lost 13 bases, and 9 bases lay between the germline ends. This CDR3 contains 11 residues.

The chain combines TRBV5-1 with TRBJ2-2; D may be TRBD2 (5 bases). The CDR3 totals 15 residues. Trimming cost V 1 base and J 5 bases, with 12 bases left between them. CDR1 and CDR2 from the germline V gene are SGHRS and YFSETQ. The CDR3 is CASSLYGDATGELFF. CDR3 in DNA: TGCGCCAGCAGCTTGTACGGGGATGCGACCGGGGAGCTGTTTTTT.

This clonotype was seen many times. DNA for the CDR3: TGCAGTGCTGAACAGGGTGCGGGACAGCCCCAGCATTTT. It specifies CSAEQGAGQPQHF. The genes are TRBV20-1 and TRBJ1-5, with TRBD1 as a possible D gene (6 bases). V lost 5 bases and J lost 7, with 15 bases in between. CDR1 is DFQATT and CDR2 is SNEGSKA in the germline V gene (reference sequence). The CDR3 runs to 13 residues.

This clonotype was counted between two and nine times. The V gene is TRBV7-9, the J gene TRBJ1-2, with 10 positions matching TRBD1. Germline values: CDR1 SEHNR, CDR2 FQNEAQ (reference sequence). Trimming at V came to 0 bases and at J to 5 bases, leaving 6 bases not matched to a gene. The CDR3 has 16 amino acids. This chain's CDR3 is CASSLARPGQGYGYTF. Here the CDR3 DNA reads TGTGCCAGCAGCTTAGCGCGTCCGGGACAGGGGTATGGCTACACCTTC.

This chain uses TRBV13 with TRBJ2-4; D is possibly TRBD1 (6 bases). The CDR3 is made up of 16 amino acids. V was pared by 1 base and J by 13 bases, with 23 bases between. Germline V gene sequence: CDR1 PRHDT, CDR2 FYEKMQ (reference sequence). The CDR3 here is CASSLVLQGAVEEQYF. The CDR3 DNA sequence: TGTGCCAGCAGCTTAGTATTACAGGGAGCAGTAGAGGAGCAGTACTTC.

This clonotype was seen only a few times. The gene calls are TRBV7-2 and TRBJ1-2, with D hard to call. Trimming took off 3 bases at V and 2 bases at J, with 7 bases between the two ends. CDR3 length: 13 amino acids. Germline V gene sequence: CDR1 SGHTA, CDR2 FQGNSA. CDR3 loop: CASSFGLNYGYTF. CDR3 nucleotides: TGTGCCAGCAGCTTCGGATTGAACTATGGCTACACCTTC.

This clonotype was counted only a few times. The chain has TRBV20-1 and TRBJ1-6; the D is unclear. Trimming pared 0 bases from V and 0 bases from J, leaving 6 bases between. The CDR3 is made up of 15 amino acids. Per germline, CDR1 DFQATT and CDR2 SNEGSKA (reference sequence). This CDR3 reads CSARDVRSYNSPLHF. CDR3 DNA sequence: TGCAGTGCTAGAGATGTTCGCTCCTATAATTCACCCCTCCACTTT.

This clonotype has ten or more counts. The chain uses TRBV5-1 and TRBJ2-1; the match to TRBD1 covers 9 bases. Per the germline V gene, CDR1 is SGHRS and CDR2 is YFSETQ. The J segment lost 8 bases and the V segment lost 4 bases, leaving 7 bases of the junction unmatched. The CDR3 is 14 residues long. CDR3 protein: CASSLDRGIDEQFF. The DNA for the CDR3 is TGCGCCAGCAGCCTGGACAGGGGAATCGATGAGCAGTTCTTC.

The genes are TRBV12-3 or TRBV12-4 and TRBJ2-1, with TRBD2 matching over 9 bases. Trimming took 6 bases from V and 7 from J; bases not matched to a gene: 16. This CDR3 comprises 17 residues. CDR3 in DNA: TGTGCCAGCAGCTCACAATTACTAGCGGGCTCCTGGAATGAGCAGTTCTTC. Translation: CASSSQLLAGSWNEQFF.

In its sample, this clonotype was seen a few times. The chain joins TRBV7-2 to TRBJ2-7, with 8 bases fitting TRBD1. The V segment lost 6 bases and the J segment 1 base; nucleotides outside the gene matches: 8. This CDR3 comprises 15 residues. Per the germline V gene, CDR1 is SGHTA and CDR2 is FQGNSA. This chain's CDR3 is CASRLRTGPSYEQYV. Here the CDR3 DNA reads TGTGCCAGCAGGCTGAGGACAGGGCCTTCCTACGAGCAGTACGTC.

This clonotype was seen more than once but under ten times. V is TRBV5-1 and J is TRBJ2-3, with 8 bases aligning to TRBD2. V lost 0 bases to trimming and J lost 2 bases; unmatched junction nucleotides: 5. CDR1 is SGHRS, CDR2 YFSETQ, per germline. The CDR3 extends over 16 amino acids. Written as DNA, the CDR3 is TGCGCCAGCAGCTTGGTGACGGGGGGGAACACAGATACGCAGTATTTT. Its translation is CASSLVTGGNTDTQYF.

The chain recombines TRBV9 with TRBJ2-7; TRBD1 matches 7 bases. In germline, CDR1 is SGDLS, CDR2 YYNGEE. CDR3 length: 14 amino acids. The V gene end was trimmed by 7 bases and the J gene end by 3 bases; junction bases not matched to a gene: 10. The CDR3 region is CASGLGTEDYEQYF. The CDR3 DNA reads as TGTGCCAGCGGACTTGGGACAGAAGACTACGAGCAGTACTTC.